What follows is one TCR beta chain and its context. These data belong to a study of CD8+ T cells in alopecia areata. Germline lookup yields CDR1 LNHDA and CDR2 SQIVND (reference sequence). With 1 base removed from V and 0 bases from J, the gap between germline ends came to 16 bases. The CDR3 runs 18 residues. Treatment noted: oral pan-JAK inhibitor, 5-10 mg twice daily. In each case, RNA was isolated and then reverse transcribed into cDNA as the sequencing template. Data came from immunoSEQ multiplex PCR; TCRdb stores just in-frame clones and leaves some out. The data show around 99,000 clones, roughly 84% seen once.

The sample was CD8+ T cells sorted from blood, taken at week 24, from a patient treated with tofacitinib. The gene calls are TRBV19 and TRBJ2-1; D remains unclear. The clonotype comes from a human donor with alopecia areata. CDR3 loop: CASSIVFPLAFSYNEQFF. The CDR3, as DNA: TGTGCCAGTAGTATAGTCTTCCCCTTGGCTTTCTCCTACAATGAGCAGTTCTTC. Drawing the rest from reference TRBV19 and TRBJ2-1, the complete variable domain is DGGITQSPKYLFRKEGQNVTLSCEQNLNHDAMYWYRQDPGQGLRLIYYSQIVNDFQKGDIAEGYSVSREKKESFPLTVTSAQKNPTAFYLCASSIVFPLAFSYNEQFFGPGTRLTVL.